The 11 T cell receptor beta chains reported below all come from one sample, sequenced in a study of CD8 T cells in ankylosing spondylitis. From the 5' RACE reads, TCRdb called clonotypes with MiXCR, one entry per CDR3 protein. The sample carries roughly 230,000 distinct CDR3 sequences, 18% recorded once. The sequencing sample was made of blood, either unsorted or a sorted T cell fraction (not recorded which). The receptors here all came from a male donor with ankylosing spondylitis or in good health (not recorded which).

This clonotype was detected only a few times. The chain employs TRBV2 and TRBJ2-7; a weak D match, TRBD1 (6 bases). Between the trimmed V and J ends, which lost 4 bases and 5 bases, there was a span of 15 bases. This CDR3 has 14 residues. Germline V gene data show CDR1 as SNHLY and CDR2 as FYNNEI. This CDR3 is CASSVGQLANEQYF. The CDR3 coding sequence is TGTGCCAGCAGTGTCGGACAGCTGGCGAACGAGCAGTACTTC.

The V call is TRBV20-1, the J call TRBJ2-1; possible D gene TRBD1, 7 bases. This CDR3 contains 13 residues. Trimming took 7 bases from V and 6 from J, leaving 16 bases between them. The germline CDR1 and CDR2 sequences are DFQATT and SNEGSKA (reference sequence). The CDR3 nucleotides are TGCAGTGTTCGAGGGGGCGGGATCAATGAGCAGTTCTTC. This gives the protein CSVRGGGINEQFF.

The chain couples TRBV5-1 to TRBJ2-7, with D unclear. Germline V gene data show CDR1 as SGHRS and CDR2 as YFSETQ. The CDR3 spans 12 residues. Trimming cost V 3 bases and J 4 bases, with 8 bases left between them. The CDR3 spells CASSSQSYEQYF. In DNA form, the CDR3 reads TGCGCCAGCAGCTCCCAATCTTACGAGCAGTACTTC.

The gene calls are TRBV20-1 and TRBJ2-5; TRBD2 matches 9 bases. The junction had 7 bases not matched to a gene; V was cut back by 5 bases and J by 0 bases. The CDR3 consists of 15 residues. Germline V gene lookup returns CDR1 DFQATT and CDR2 SNEGSKA (reference sequence). The CDR3 here is CSADPSGAYQETQYF. The CDR3, as DNA: TGCAGTGCTGACCCTAGCGGGGCGTACCAAGAGACCCAGTACTTC.

The chain carries TRBV4-3 and TRBJ2-2; 10 bases align to TRBD1. Looked up from germline, CDR1 is LGHNA and CDR2 is YSLEER. Losses at the gene ends were 0 bases for V and 3 bases for J; bases not matched to a gene: 7. CDR3 length: 18 amino acids. The chain's CDR3 is CASSQDHPGTGDTGELFF. In nucleotides, the CDR3 is TGCGCCAGCAGCCAAGACCACCCCGGGACAGGGGACACCGGGGAGCTGTTTTTT.

V usage is TRBV15 and J usage is TRBJ2-2; D is undetermined. The ends were cut back, 7 bases at V and 4 bases at J, with 4 bases in the middle. The CDR3 extends over 11 amino acids. CDR1 is LNHNV and CDR2 is YYDKDF in the germline V gene (reference sequence). The CDR3 bases are TGTGCCACCACCGCCACCGGGGAGCTGTTTTTT. Protein product: CATTATGELFF.

This clonotype has only a few counts. The chain employs TRBV4-1 and TRBJ1-4; 8 bases match TRBD1. Trimming cost V 3 bases and J 6 bases; bases outside gene matches: 3. The CDR3 sequence is 14 residues long. The germline CDR1 and CDR2 sequences are MGHRA and YSYEKL. The CDR3 region is CASSQDREYEKLFF. The CDR3 coding sequence is TGCGCCAGCAGCCAGGACAGGGAGTATGAAAAACTGTTTTTT.

The V gene is TRBV5-1, the J gene TRBJ1-2; 7 bases align to TRBD1. Germline V gene lookup returns CDR1 SGHRS and CDR2 YFSETQ. This CDR3 comprises 14 residues. The V and J ends lost 3 bases and 2 bases, in that order; junction bases with no gene match: 4. The CDR3 loop is CASSYGTENYGYTF. The CDR3 DNA sequence: TGCGCCAGCAGCTACGGGACAGAGAACTATGGCTACACCTTC.

This clonotype was seen more than once but under ten times. The chain recombines TRBV13 with TRBJ2-5, with 12 bases fitting TRBD2. This CDR3 has 16 amino acids. J lost 5 bases, V lost 4 bases, and 8 bases had no gene match. Germline loops: CDR1 PRHDT, CDR2 FYEKMQ (reference sequence). The CDR3 DNA sequence: TGTGCCAGCAGCTCAAGACTAGCGGGAGTAGTGGAGACCCAGTACTTC. It encodes CASSSRLAGVVETQYF.

This clonotype was detected only a few times. This chain uses TRBV3-1 with TRBJ2-1; 10 bases are a match to TRBD2. The germline V gene has CDR1 LGHDT and CDR2 YNNKEL (reference sequence). With V trimmed by 1 base and J by 4 bases, 4 bases remained unmatched. This CDR3 has 16 residues. For the CDR3, the DNA is TGTGCCAGCAGCCAAGGAGCGGGAGGGTTTTACAATGAGCAGTTCTTC. Protein product: CASSQGAGGFYNEQFF.

This chain joins TRBV24-1 and TRBJ2-5, with TRBD1 identical over 7 bases. CDR3 length: 17 amino acids. The J segment lost 0 bases and the V segment lost 0 bases, leaving 6 bases of the junction unmatched. The germline V gene encodes CDR1 KGHDR and CDR2 SFDVKD. CDR3 residues: CATSDLRTGGNQETQYF. The CDR3 nucleotides are TGTGCCACCAGTGATTTGCGGACAGGCGGCAACCAAGAGACCCAGTACTTC.